This TCR beta chain was identified during a study of graft-versus-host responses after intestinal transplantation (dated by TCRdb to the early 2020s). A note on the overall study: The transplants that recipients got were multivisceral, liver-intestinal, or isolated intestinal. Donor T cell macrochimerism was defined as a peak of at least 4% donor T cells among recipient peripheral blood mononuclear cells. A cohort of 24 intestinal transplant recipients, including one retransplant, was enrolled, and 3 patients lacking pretransplant specimens were excluded. Alloreactive clones were identified by sequencing pre-transplant mixed lymphocyte reaction products and comparing them with unstimulated pre-transplant donor and recipient T cells. Every recipient was given anti-thymocyte globulin induction, followed by around three years of maintenance tacrolimus and steroids. Rather than being sequenced by the commercial service, samples from a few later patients were sequenced in-house on an Illumina MiSeq and processed with MiXCR. Graft-versus-host and host-versus-graft alloreactive T cell clones were tracked in the graft, circulation and bone marrow after intestinal transplantation using bulk TCR-beta CDR3 sequencing. Summary of the overall study and its limitations: The relatively low number and heterogeneity of intestinal transplant patients limited the conclusions. GvH clones were detected in recipient bone marrow, and some of these GvH clones were observed earlier in ileal mucosa or blood, consistent with an intestinal mucosal origin. In the allografts of patients with donor T cell macrochimerism, GvH to HvG T cell clonal ratios were high. Early after transplant, declines in HvG clones were associated with peak levels of circulating GvH clones.

Concerning this clone: This receptor's antigen is unknown. Base-call qualities are not available, and no considerably larger clone is one nucleotide away.

In the first month after transplant, blood samples were collected up to 4 times, and after that at least monthly when available. The CDR3 runs 15 residues from the cysteine to the phenylalanine. CDR3 DNA only is kept here, 45 bases in frame from base 1. Germline trimming amounts to 0 bases on V and 2 bases on J, with 2 as the count of junction bases outside the gene matches. CDR1 SGHNT and CDR2 YYREEE were looked up in the germline V gene (reference sequence). Receptors were amplified or captured by the immunoSEQ multiplex PCR assay. High-throughput TCR-beta CDR3 sequencing of genomic DNA from most patients was performed by Adaptive Biotechnologies. For the original study's pipeline: Adaptive's ImmunoSEQ software supplied the TCR sequencing data for 15 to 20 patients, while MiXCR and VDJtools were used to process a few other patients. CDR3 nucleotide sequences shared between donor and recipient were removed because the origin of such sequences could not be assigned. Alloreactive clones required at least 2-fold expansion over unstimulated cells and minimum CFSE-low frequency of 0.002% (template counts) or 0.001% (read counts). Clones detected in sequenced pre-transplant spleen, lymph node, or MLR CFSE-low populations of the donor or recipient were defined as mappable. Cumulative frequency of alloreactive clones was calculated as a percentage of all sequences weighted by copy number. TCRdb retrieved this table from immuneACCESS and kept in-frame rearrangements only. Not all clones are present; in checked studies, unresolved V genes account for under half, and no reason is known for the remainder. Clonal size and the V and J genes are those of that table, whereas D and trimming came from the DNA. This sample holds 6,500 to 9,000 clones; over 90% were observed only once. Roughly 2% of the sample belongs to the ten largest clones.

In this chain, TRBV5-4 is recombined with TRBJ2-7; 10 nucleotides in the junction match TRBD2. The clonotype was recovered from a human patient who received an intestinal transplant, so some T cells may come from the graft donor. Sample: PBMCs, taken 11 days after intestinal transplantation. The CDR3 reads CASSLEREGTYEQYF. The bases read TGTGCCAGCAGCTTGGAGCGGGAGGGGACCTACGAGCAGTACTTC.